These 18 T cell receptor beta chains were all obtained from the same sample, sequenced in a study of human T cells and chemical hapten exposure (TCRdb year 2021). Library method: RACE. The sequencer was a NextSeq 500. TCRdb handled the public reads itself, with Q25 trimming in fastp and clone calling in MiXCR, and kept productive beta chains. Duplicate CDR3 protein sequences are folded into a single record with the most common DNA and genes. Recorded for this sample are tens of thousands of distinct CDR3 sequences; about 11% of them occurred a single time. Of the sample, 2.2% falls within the top ten clones. In the paper's terms, the time point label means: patch test 1, 2 weeks after DPC sensitization. Taken with the paper, the label for treatment or condition translates to: therapeutic diphenylcyclopropenone sensitization with weekly scalp DPC. Sequenced material: whole blood, taken in connection with sensitization to the hapten diphenylcyclopropenone (DPC). These receptors all come from a man aged 40-49 years with alopecia areata. Some clones in this sample may be carry-over from other donors' samples.

This chain joins TRBV6-2 or TRBV6-3 and TRBJ2-1; 8 bases match TRBD1. This CDR3 contains 14 residues. The V segment lost 5 bases and the J segment 7 bases; nucleotides outside the gene matches: 7. The germline gives CDR1 MNHEY, CDR2 SVGEGT. The CDR3 here is CASSQTGGSNEQFF. The CDR3 DNA sequence: TGTGCCAGCAGTCAAACAGGGGGGAGTAATGAGCAGTTCTTC.

The sample holds many counts of this clonotype. This chain links TRBV7-8 with TRBJ2-2; D is possibly TRBD1 (6 bases). The CDR3 is 16 amino acids. CDR1 is SGHVS, CDR2 FQNEAQ, per germline. V lost 1 base to trimming and J lost 0 bases, with 9 bases between them. The CDR3 loop is CASSLVGQPNTGELFF. CDR3 in DNA: TGTGCCAGCAGCTTAGTCGGACAGCCGAACACCGGGGAGCTGTTTTTT.

This clonotype was counted between two and nine times. J is TRBJ1-5 and V is TRBV20-1, with 7 nucleotides matching TRBD1. V shed 2 bases, J shed 0 bases, and the junction held 4 bases outside the gene matches. The germline V gene encodes CDR1 DFQATT and CDR2 SNEGSKA (reference sequence). This CDR3 is built from 15 residues. The CDR3 nucleotides read TGCAGTGCTAGACAGGGGGGCGATAGCAATCAGCCCCAGCATTTT. It codes for CSARQGGDSNQPQHF.

This clonotype was detected ten times or more. The chain joins TRBV10-3 to TRBJ2-1, with 16 bases fitting TRBD2. The CDR3 sequence is 15 residues long. Trimming removed 6 bases from V and 10 bases from J; junction bases left unmatched: 6. The germline CDR1 and CDR2 sequences are ENHRY and SYGVKD. Written as DNA, the CDR3 is TGTGCCATCAGCGGGACTAGCGGGAGGGCCGGGGAGCAGTTCTTC. This sequence encodes CAISGTSGRAGEQFF.

This clonotype was observed a handful of times. V usage is TRBV5-5 and J usage is TRBJ2-7; 8 nucleotides line up with TRBD2. CDR1 and CDR2 from the germline V gene are SGHKS and YYEKEE (reference sequence). J lost 3 bases, V lost 4 bases, and 9 bases had no gene match. This CDR3 spans 15 amino acids. The DNA of the CDR3 is TGTGCCAGCAGCCTTACTAGCGGAGCCCACTACGAGCAGTACGTC. Its translation is CASSLTSGAHYEQYV.

This clonotype has at least ten counts. The chain is built from TRBV3-1 and TRBJ1-2; D remains unclear. Per germline, CDR1 LGHDT and CDR2 YNNKEL (reference sequence). Trimming took off 5 bases at V and 5 bases at J, with 15 bases between the two ends. The CDR3 sequence is 14 residues long. The CDR3 is CASSGKISTYGYTF. Written as DNA, the CDR3 is TGTGCCAGCAGCGGGAAAATTTCAACTTATGGCTACACCTTC.

The chain couples TRBV5-1 to TRBJ2-3, with D possibly matching TRBD1 (6 bases). V lost 2 bases and J 5 bases, leaving 12 bases between the germline ends. This CDR3 spans 14 amino acids. Germline V gene sequence: CDR1 SGHRS, CDR2 YFSETQ. The CDR3 nucleotides are TGCGCCAGCAGCTTCGGACAGACAAAAGATACGCAGTATTTT. It encodes CASSFGQTKDTQYF.

In its sample, this clonotype was seen many times. J is TRBJ2-3 and V is TRBV3-1; D not resolved. Trimming took off 7 bases at V and 2 bases at J, with 19 bases between the two ends. CDR3 size: 16 residues. Germline CDR1 LGHDT, CDR2 YNNKEL (reference sequence). The chain's CDR3 is CASNHGSPMATDTQYF. The CDR3 bases are TGTGCCAGCAACCACGGCTCTCCTATGGCCACAGATACGCAGTATTTT.

This sequence joins TRBV5-4 and TRBJ2-5; the match to TRBD2 covers 7 bases. The CDR3 has 14 residues. With V trimmed by 2 bases and J by 4 bases, 5 bases remained unmatched. The germline V gene encodes CDR1 SGHNT and CDR2 YYREEE (reference sequence). The DNA of the CDR3 is TGTGCCAGCAGCTTTTGGGGGGGTGGAGAGACCCAGTACTTC. As protein: CASSFWGGGETQYF.

The table lists this clonotype with many counts. The chain combines TRBV11-3 with TRBJ1-3; weak D call: TRBD1 (6 bases). V lost 1 base, J lost 1 base, and 17 bases lay in between. Germline assignment: CDR1 SGHNT and CDR2 YENEEA. The CDR3 has 18 amino acids. This CDR3 reads CASSLGVHGGASGNTIYF. In DNA, the CDR3 is TGTGCCAGCAGCTTAGGAGTCCACGGGGGCGCATCTGGAAACACCATATATTTT.

This clonotype was observed a handful of times. This chain joins TRBV4-3 and TRBJ1-5; D is possibly TRBD1 (6 bases). This CDR3 comprises 15 residues. Trimming pared 0 bases from V and 6 bases from J, leaving 12 bases between. The germline V gene has CDR1 LGHNA and CDR2 YSLEER. The CDR3 bases are TGCGCCAGCAGCCAAGATCAGGGGTACTCTCAGCCCCAGCATTTT. It encodes CASSQDQGYSQPQHF.

This clonotype has a single count. Since a much larger clone is just one base distant, this may be a read error. The chain has TRBV7-9 and TRBJ1-5; 8 bases map to TRBD1. Germline CDR1 reads SEHNR; CDR2 reads FQNEAQ (reference sequence). CDR3 length: 14 amino acids. CDR3 sequence (DNA): TGTGCCAGCAACCAGGGGGCGGCCAATCAGCCCCAGAATTTT. Translating gives CASNQGAANQPQNF. The entire variable domain, with the rest obtained from reference TRBV7-9 and TRBJ1-5, is as follows: DTGVSQNPRHKITKRGQNVTFRCDPISEHNRLYWYRQTLGQGPEFLTYFQNEAQLEKSRLLSDRFSAERPKGSFSTLEIQRTEQGDSAMYLCASNQGAANQPQNFGDGTRLSIL.

This clonotype has a handful of counts. This rearrangement joins TRBV29-1 to TRBJ2-1; 10 bases align to TRBD2. This CDR3 has 13 residues. Trimming at V came to 6 bases and at J to 7 bases, leaving 6 bases not matched to a gene. Per germline, CDR1 SQVTM and CDR2 ANQGSEA. The DNA for the CDR3 is TGCAGCGTCCTAGCGGGAGTTAGAAATGAGCAGTTCTTC. Its protein is CSVLAGVRNEQFF.

This clonotype was seen a handful of times. The chain links TRBV11-2 to TRBJ1-5, with D perhaps matching TRBD1 (5 bases). The CDR3 consists of 13 residues. V was trimmed by 5 bases and J by 5 bases, leaving 10 bases between them. Germline V gene lookup returns CDR1 SGHAT and CDR2 FQNNGV. The CDR3 region is CASSPRQYQPQHF. CDR3 bases: TGTGCCAGCAGCCCCCGACAGTATCAGCCCCAGCATTTT.

This clonotype has at least ten counts. The chain links TRBV20-1 to TRBJ2-3; 14 positions agree with TRBD2. Germline V CDR1 and CDR2: DFQATT, SNEGSKA (reference sequence). Germline trimming cut 0 bases from V and 8 bases from J; bases unmatched to any gene: 7. The CDR3 length is 16 residues. For the CDR3, the DNA is TGCAGTGCTAGAGATAGGAGACTAGCGGGAGGGAGTACGCAGTATTTT. Translating it yields CSARDRRLAGGSTQYF.

The CDR3 here is CASSSGQGALEQYF. CDR3 DNA sequence: TGTGCCAGCAGCAGCGGACAGGGGGCTCTGGAGCAGTACTTC. The genes are TRBV7-2 and TRBJ2-7; 11 nucleotides line up with TRBD1. Germline CDR1 is SGHTA and CDR2 is FQGNSA. The V segment lost 5 bases and the J segment 7 bases; nucleotides outside the gene matches: 7. The CDR3 is 14 residues long.

This clonotype was recorded a few times. The chain recombines TRBV7-2 with TRBJ2-7; TRBD1 matches 9 bases. The CDR3 runs to 16 residues. CDR1 SGHTA and CDR2 FQGNSA come from the germline V gene. The V and J ends lost 0 bases and 3 bases, in that order; junction bases with no gene match: 6. The CDR3 coding sequence is TGTGCCAGCAGCTTAGCCCCCGGGACAGGGTACTACGAGCAGTACTTC. Translating it yields CASSLAPGTGYYEQYF.

This clonotype was detected many times. The chain employs TRBV5-4 and TRBJ2-5, with D perhaps TRBD1 (5 bases). Trimming took 2 bases from V and 3 from J, leaving 14 bases between them. The CDR3 has 15 residues. Germline-derived CDR1 and CDR2 are SGHNT and YYREEE (reference sequence). The CDR3 region has the DNA TGTGCCAGCAGCTTCCACAGGATGCCAGAAGAGACCCAGTACTTC. It translates to CASSFHRMPEETQYF.